The entry that follows covers one T cell receptor (beta chain) sequence. These data originate in a study of blood T cell repertoires in COVID-19. Method: immunoSEQ multiplex PCR; TCRdb's copy keeps in-frame clones and lacks some. The sample yields over 150,000 clones, roughly 91% seen once. This sequence originates from a man younger than 35 with acute or convalescent COVID-19. Sequencing was carried out using peripheral blood.

Here the CDR3 DNA reads TGTGCCAGCAGTTACACAGGGAGTCATGGCTACACCTTC. Its translation is CASSYTGSHGYTF. J is TRBJ1-2 and V is TRBV27; D perhaps matches TRBD1 (6 bases). The CDR3 contains 13 residues. Trimming removed 4 bases at V and 6 bases at J, with 12 bases between. Germline CDR1 MNHEY, CDR2 SMNVEV (reference sequence).